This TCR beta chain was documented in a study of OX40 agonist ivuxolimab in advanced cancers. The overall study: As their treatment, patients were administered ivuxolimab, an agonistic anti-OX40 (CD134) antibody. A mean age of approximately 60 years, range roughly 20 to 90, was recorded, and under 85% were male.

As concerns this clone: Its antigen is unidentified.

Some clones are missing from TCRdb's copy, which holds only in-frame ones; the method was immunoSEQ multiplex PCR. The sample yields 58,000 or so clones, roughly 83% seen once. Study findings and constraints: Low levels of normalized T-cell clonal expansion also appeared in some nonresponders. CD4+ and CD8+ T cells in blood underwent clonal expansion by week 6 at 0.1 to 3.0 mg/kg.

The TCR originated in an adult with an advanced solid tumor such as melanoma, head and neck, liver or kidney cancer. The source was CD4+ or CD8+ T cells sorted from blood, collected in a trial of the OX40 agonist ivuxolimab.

Written as DNA, the CDR3 is TGTGCCAGCAGCTTAGGACTAGCGGGAGTAAAGGAGCTGTTTTTT. Protein: CASSLGLAGVKELFF. The chain has TRBV11-2 and TRBJ2-2; 12 positions match TRBD2. Germline trimming cut 1 base from V and 10 bases from J; bases unmatched to any gene: 4. There are 15 residues in the CDR3. CDR1 is SGHAT and CDR2 is FQNNGV in the germline V gene. Full variable domain (rest looked up from reference TRBV11-2 and TRBJ2-2): EAGVAQSPRYKIIEKRQSVAFWCNPISGHATLYWYQQILGQGPKLLIQFQNNGVVDDSQLPKDRFSAERLKGVDSTLKIQPAKLEDSAVYLCASSLGLAGVKELFFGEGSRLTVL.